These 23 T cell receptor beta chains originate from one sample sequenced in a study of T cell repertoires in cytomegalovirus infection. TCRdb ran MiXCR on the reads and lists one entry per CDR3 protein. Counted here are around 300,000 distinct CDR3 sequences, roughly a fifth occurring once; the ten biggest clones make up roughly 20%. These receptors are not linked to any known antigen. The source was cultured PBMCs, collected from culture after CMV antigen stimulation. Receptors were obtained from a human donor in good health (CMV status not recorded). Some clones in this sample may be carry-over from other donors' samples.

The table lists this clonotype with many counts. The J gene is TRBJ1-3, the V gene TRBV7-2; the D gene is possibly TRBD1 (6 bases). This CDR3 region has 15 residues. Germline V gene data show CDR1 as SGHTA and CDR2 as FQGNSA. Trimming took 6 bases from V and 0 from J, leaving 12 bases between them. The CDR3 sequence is CASSYETGSGNTIYF. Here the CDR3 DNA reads TGTGCCAGCAGTTACGAGACAGGCTCTGGAAACACCATATATTTT.

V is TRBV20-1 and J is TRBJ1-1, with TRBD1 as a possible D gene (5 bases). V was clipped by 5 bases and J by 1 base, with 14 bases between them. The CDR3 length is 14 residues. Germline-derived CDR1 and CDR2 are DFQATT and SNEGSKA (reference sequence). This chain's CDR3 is CSADRGGTNTEAFF. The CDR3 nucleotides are TGCAGTGCTGACCGGGGGGGGACGAACACTGAAGCTTTCTTT.

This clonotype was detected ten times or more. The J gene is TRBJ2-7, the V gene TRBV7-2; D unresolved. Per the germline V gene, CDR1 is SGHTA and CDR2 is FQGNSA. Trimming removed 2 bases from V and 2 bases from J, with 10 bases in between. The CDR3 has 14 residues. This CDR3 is CASSLPGPTYEQYF. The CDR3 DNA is TGTGCCAGCAGCTTACCGGGTCCTACCTACGAGCAGTACTTC.

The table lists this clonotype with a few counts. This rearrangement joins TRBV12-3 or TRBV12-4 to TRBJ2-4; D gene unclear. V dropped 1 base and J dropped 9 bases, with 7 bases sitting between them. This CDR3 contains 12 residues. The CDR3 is CASSLDDPIQYF. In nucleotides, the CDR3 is TGTGCCAGCAGTTTAGATGATCCCATTCAGTACTTC.

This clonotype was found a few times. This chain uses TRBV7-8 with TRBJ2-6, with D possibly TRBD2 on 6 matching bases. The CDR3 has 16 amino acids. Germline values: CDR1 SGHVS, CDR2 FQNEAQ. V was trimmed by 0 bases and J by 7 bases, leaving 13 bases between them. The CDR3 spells CASSLARDGGANVLTF. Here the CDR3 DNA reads TGTGCCAGCAGCTTAGCGAGGGACGGGGGAGCCAACGTCCTGACTTTC.

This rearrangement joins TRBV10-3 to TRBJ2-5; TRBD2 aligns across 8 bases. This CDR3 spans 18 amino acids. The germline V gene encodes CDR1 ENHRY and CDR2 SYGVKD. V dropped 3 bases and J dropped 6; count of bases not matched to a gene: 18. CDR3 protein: CAISDANGGDPASKTQYF. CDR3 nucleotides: TGTGCCATCAGTGATGCTAACGGGGGGGACCCCGCCTCGAAGACCCAGTACTTC.

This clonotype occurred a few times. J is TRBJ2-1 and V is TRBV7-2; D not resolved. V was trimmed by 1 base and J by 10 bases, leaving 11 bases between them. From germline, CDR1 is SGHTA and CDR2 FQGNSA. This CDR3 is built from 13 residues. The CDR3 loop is CASSLGVATEQFF. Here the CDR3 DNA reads TGTGCCAGCAGCTTAGGGGTGGCAACCGAGCAGTTCTTC.

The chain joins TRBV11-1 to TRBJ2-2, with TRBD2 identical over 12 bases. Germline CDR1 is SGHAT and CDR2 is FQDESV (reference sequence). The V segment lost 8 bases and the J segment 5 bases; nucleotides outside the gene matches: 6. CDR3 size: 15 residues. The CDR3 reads CASGWTSGITGELFF. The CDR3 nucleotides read TGTGCCAGCGGATGGACTAGCGGGATAACCGGGGAGCTGTTTTTT.

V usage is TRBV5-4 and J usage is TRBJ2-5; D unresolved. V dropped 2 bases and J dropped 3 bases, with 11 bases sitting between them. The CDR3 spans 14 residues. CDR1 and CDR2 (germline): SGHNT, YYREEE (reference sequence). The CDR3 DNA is TGTGCCAGCAGCTTTGGGCGCAAAGAAGAGACCCAGTACTTC. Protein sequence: CASSFGRKEETQYF.

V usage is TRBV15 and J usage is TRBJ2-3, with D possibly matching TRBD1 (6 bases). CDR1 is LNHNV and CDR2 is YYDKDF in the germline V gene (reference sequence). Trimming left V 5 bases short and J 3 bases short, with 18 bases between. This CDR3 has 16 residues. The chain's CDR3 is CATSDSRGRGTDTQYF. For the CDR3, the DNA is TGTGCCACCAGCGACTCAAGGGGCAGGGGAACAGATACGCAGTATTTT.

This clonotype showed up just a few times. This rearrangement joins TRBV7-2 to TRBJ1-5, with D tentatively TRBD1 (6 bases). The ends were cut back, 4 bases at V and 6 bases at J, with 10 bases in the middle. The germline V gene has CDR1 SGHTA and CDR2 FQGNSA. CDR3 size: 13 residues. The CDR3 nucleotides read TGTGCCAGCAGCTCCCAGGGGTTTCAGCCCCAGCATTTT. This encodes CASSSQGFQPQHF.

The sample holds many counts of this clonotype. Here the CDR3 reads CASGPAGGRVTGELFF. As DNA, the CDR3 is TGTGCCAGCGGGCCAGCGGGAGGCAGGGTCACCGGGGAGCTGTTTTTT. This rearrangement joins TRBV28 to TRBJ2-2; 9 bases are a match to TRBD2. J gave up 4 bases and V 8 bases, and 11 bases lay outside the gene matches. The germline gives CDR1 MDHEN, CDR2 SYDVKM. CDR3 length equals 16 residues.

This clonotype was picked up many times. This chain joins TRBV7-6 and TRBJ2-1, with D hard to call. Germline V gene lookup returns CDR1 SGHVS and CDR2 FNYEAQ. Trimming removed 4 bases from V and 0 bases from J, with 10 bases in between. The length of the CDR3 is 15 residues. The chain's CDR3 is CASSSSWSSYNEQFF. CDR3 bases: TGTGCCAGCAGCTCATCTTGGAGCTCCTACAATGAGCAGTTCTTC. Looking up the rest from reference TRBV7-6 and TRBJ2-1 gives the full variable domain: GAGVSQSPRYKVTKRGQDVALRCDPISGHVSLYWYRQALGQGPEFLTYFNYEAQQDKSGLPNDRFSAERPEGSISTLTIQRTEQRDSAMYRCASSSSWSSYNEQFFGPGTRLTVL.

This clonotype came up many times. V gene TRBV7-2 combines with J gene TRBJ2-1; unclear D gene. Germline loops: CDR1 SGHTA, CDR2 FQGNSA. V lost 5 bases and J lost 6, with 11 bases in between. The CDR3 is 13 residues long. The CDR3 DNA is TGTGCCAGCAGCCCGAGATTAGTCAATGAGCAGTTCTTC. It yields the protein CASSPRLVNEQFF. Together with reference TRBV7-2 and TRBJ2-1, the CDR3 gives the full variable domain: GAGVSQSPSNKVTEKGKDVELRCDPISGHTALYWYRQSLGQGLEFLIYFQGNSAPDKSGLPSDRFSAERTGGSVSTLTIQRTQQEDSAVYLCASSPRLVNEQFFGPGTRLTVL.

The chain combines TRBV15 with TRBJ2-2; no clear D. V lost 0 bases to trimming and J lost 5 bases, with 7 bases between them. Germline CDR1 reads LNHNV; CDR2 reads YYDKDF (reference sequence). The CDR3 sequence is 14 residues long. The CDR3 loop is CATSRDHVTGELFF. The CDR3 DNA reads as TGTGCCACCAGCAGAGATCACGTAACCGGGGAGCTGTTTTTT.

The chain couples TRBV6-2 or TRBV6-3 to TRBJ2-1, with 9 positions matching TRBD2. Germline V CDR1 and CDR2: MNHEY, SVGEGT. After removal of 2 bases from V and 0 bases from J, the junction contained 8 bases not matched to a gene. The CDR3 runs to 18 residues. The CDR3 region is CASSYPRSSGSSYNEQFF. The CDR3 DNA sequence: TGTGCCAGCAGTTACCCCCGGAGTAGCGGGAGCTCCTACAATGAGCAGTTCTTC.

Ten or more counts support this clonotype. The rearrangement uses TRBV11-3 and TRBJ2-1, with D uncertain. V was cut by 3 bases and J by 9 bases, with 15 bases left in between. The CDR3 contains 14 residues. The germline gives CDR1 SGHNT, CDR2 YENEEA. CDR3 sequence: CASSFTNLKGEQFF. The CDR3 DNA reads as TGTGCCAGCAGCTTTACTAACCTGAAGGGTGAGCAGTTCTTC.

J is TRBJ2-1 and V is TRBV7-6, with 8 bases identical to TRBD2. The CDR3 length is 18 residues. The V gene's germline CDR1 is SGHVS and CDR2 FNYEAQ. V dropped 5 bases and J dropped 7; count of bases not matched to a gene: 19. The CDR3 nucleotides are TGTGCCAGCAGCCCGGGAGGGGGAGGGAGGGTCCAAAGGAATGAGCAGTTCTTC. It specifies CASSPGGGGRVQRNEQFF.

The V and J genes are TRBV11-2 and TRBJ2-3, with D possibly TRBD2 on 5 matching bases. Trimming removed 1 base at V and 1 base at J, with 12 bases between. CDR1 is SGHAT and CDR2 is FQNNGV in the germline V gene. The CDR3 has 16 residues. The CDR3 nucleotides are TGTGCCAGCAGCTTAGTTCCGGCGGGTGGCACAGATACGCAGTATTTT. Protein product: CASSLVPAGGTDTQYF.

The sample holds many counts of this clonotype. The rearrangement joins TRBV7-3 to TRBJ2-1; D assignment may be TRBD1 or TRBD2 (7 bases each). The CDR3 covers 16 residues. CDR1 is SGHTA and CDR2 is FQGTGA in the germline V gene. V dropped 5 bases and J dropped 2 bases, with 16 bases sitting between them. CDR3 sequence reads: CASSVGGGLTYNEQFF. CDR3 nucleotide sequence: TGTGCCAGCAGCGTGGGAGGGGGCCTGACCTACAATGAGCAGTTCTTC.

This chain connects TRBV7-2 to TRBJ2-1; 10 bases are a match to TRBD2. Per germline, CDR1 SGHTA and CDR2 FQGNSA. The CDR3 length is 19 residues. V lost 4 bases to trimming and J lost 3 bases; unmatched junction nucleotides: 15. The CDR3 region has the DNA TGTGCCAGCAGCTCGACCGGGACAGGACTAGCGGTCCTCTACAATGAGCAGTTCTTC. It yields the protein CASSSTGTGLAVLYNEQFF.

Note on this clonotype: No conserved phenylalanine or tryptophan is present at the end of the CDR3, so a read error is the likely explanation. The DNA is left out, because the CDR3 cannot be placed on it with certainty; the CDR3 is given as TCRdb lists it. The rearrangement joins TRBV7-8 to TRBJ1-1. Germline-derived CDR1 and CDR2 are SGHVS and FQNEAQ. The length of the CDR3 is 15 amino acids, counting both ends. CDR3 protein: CASSLALHINTETFV.

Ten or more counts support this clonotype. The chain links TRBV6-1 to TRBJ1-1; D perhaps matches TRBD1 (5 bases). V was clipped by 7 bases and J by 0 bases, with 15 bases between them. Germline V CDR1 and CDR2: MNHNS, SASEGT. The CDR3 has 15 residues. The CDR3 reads CASKVDILMNTEAFF. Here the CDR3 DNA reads TGTGCCAGCAAGGTGGACATCCTCATGAACACTGAAGCTTTCTTT.